The T cell receptor beta chain described here comes from a study of T cell changes during pregnancy in multiple sclerosis. Assay used: immunoSEQ multiplex PCR; TCRdb lists only in-frame clones, some missing. The sample records some 71,000 clones, 92% being singletons. CDR1 is MNHNS and CDR2 is SASEGT in the germline V gene. The germline V and J ends were trimmed by 4 bases and 8 bases, with 11 bases remaining between them. The CDR3 is 13 amino acids. The sequence was obtained from a female donor with multiple sclerosis, enrolled in a pregnancy study. The sample was peripheral blood, taken after pregnancy. The rearrangement uses TRBV6-1 and TRBJ1-4, with no clear D. CDR3 protein: CASSVLRYEKLFF. The CDR3 DNA follows: TGTGCCAGCAGTGTCTTGAGATACGAAAAACTGTTTTTT.